The text below deals with one T cell receptor beta chain. What it recognizes is unknown. During the collection period, no donor immune events like infections were recorded. The CDR3 is made up of 13 amino acids. J was trimmed by 8 bases and V by 6 bases; bases with no gene match: 6. Germline loops: CDR1 SGHNT, CDR2 YENEEA. Generated by immunoSEQ multiplex PCR, the TCRdb table keeps only in-frame clones and is missing some. The sample has 50,000 to 65,000 clones, roughly 87% seen once. The sample is drawn from a study of identifying expanded T cells in peripheral blood. Study-level findings and limits: Clone count variance between approximately two-week samples rose with total template count. About 1.2 clones differed between technical replicates, versus approximately 17 and 20 over time.

The sequence was collected from a person aged 18 to 70 in good health. The specimen was blood. V gene TRBV11-3 combines with J gene TRBJ2-1; 8 bases are shared with TRBD2. In nucleotides, the CDR3 is TGTGCCAGCAGGTTGACTAGCGTCGATGAGCAGTTCTTC. It codes for CASRLTSVDEQFF.